A selection of T cell receptor beta chains follows, all from one sample in a study of blood T cells in healthy people across ages. One entry per CDR3 protein results from TCRdb running MiXCR on the 5' RACE reads. Of around 1,000,000 distinct CDR3 sequences listed, under 30% are singletons. This same sample was also part of a study on T cells of mothers and their children.

Sequenced material: blood. These receptors all stem from a girl between 2 and 10 years old in good health. Both conserved end residues are part of each CDR3. A D gene is named only where the DNA matches it firmly. Only part of the rows carry a size: once, few, many, or a class if the clone is expanded.

J,V,D,size,DNA,CDR3
TRBJ1-2,TRBV3-1,-,few,TGTGCCAGCAGCCAAGGCGTCTTCCGGGGTGAAGGCTACACCTTC,CASSQGVFRGEGYTF
TRBJ2-3,TRBV29-1,-,-,TGCAGCGTACGACTAGGCAGCACAGATACGCAGTATTTT,CSVRLGSTDTQYF
TRBJ2-1,TRBV20-1,-,few,TGCAGCCTAAGGGGGGGCCAGACCTACAATGAGCAGTTCTTC,CSLRGGQTYNEQFF
TRBJ1-1,TRBV2,-,-,TGTGCCAGCAATTTAGGGTCTGAAGCTTTCTTT,CASNLGSEAFF
TRBJ1-2,TRBV12-3/TRBV12-4,-,-,TGTGCCAGCAGAGGGGCAGGGTTGTATGGCTACACCTTC,CASRGAGLYGYTF
TRBJ2-3,TRBV29-1,-,-,TGCAGCGTTGAGGAGGTCCACACAGATACGCAGTATTTT,CSVEEVHTDTQYF
TRBJ2-3,TRBV7-9,TRBD1,-,TGTGCCAGCAGCTCGATGGACAGGGTGGAAACAGATACGCAGTATTTT,CASSSMDRVETDTQYF
TRBJ2-7,TRBV20-1,-,few,TGCAGTGCAAATGACGGCAGGACCTGCGAGCAGTACTTC,CSANDGRTCEQYF
TRBJ1-6,TRBV29-1,-,-,TGCAGCGCCGCGGACAGCATGTACTCACCCCTCCACTTT,CSAADSMYSPLHF
TRBJ2-1,TRBV6-2/TRBV6-3,-,many,TGTGCCAGCAGTGCAGGGGTGAATGAGCAGTTCTTC,CASSAGVNEQFF
TRBJ1-4,TRBV12-3/TRBV12-4,TRBD1,-,TGTGCCAGCAGCCCCGGGACAGGGTTAGGAAAACTGTTTTTT,CASSPGTGLGKLFF
TRBJ2-1,TRBV20-1,-,few,TGCAGTGCTAGAGATCTCGGGGCAGGGTACAATGAGCAGTTCTTC,CSARDLGAGYNEQFF
TRBJ1-6,TRBV5-1,-,few,TGCGCCAGCAGCTTTGGACAGCGACAAAATTCACCCCTCCACTTT,CASSFGQRQNSPLHF
TRBJ2-7,TRBV29-1,TRBD2,few,TGCAGCGTAAGATCCGCGGGGGTTGGATCCTACGAGCAGTACTTC,CSVRSAGVGSYEQYF
TRBJ1-2,TRBV6-5,-,-,TGTGCCAGCAGTTACGGATTAAGGGACGATTATGGCTACACCTTC,CASSYGLRDDYGYTF
TRBJ2-1,TRBV20-1,-,few,TGCAGTGCTAGAAGTAGAGGAGGGGCGCGTGAGCAGTTCTTC,CSARSRGGAREQFF
TRBJ2-5,TRBV5-1,TRBD1,few,TGCGCCAGCAGCTTGGCAGCCACAGGGGGCGGGGAGACCCAGTACTTC,CASSLAATGGGETQYF
TRBJ1-4,TRBV3-1,-,-,TGTGCCAGCAGCCAAGGACCGGTGGAAAAACTGTTTTTT,CASSQGPVEKLFF
TRBJ1-4,TRBV13,-,-,TGTGCCAGCAGCTTAGGCCTCAGGGCAGGACCAAGTGAAAAACTGTTTTTT,CASSLGLRAGPSEKLFF
TRBJ1-1,TRBV29-1,TRBD1,-,TGCAGCGTCGAACGGAGACAGGGGAACACTGAAGCTTTCTTT,CSVERRQGNTEAFF
TRBJ1-5,TRBV6-1,-,few,TGTGCCGGCTCCGGCAGCTTTAATAGCAATCAGCCCCAGCATTTT,CAGSGSFNSNQPQHF
TRBJ2-3,TRBV24-1,-,few,TGTGCCGCCAGAGGCGGGAAGGGGAGAGATACGCAGTATTTT,CAARGGKGRDTQYF
TRBJ2-7,TRBV20-1,TRBD2,-,TGCAGTGCTGCCAGCGGGGGTGGAGACGAGCAGTACTTC,CSAASGGGDEQYF
TRBJ1-3,TRBV11-2,-,-,TGTGCCAGCAGCTTCACCCCAGGGAGTGCAGGAAACACCATATATTTT,CASSFTPGSAGNTIYF
TRBJ1-1,TRBV10-3,-,-,TGTGCCATCAGTGTATCGGGCACTGAAGCTTTCTTT,CAISVSGTEAFF
TRBJ2-7,TRBV7-9,-,-,TGTGCCAGCAGCTTAGTAAGGGGGGACGAGCAGTACTTC,CASSLVRGDEQYF
TRBJ1-1,TRBV19,-,-,TGTGCCAGTAGTTTACAGGGTTATGACACTGAAGCTTTCTTT,CASSLQGYDTEAFF
TRBJ2-7,TRBV7-9,TRBD2,few,TGTGCCAGCAGCTTGGGGGGGGAGCAGGCGAGCTCCTACGAGCAGTACTTC,CASSLGGEQASSYEQYF
TRBJ2-5,TRBV28,-,few,TGTGCCAGCAGCACCACACGCCCGACAGAGACCCAGTACTTC,CASSTTRPTETQYF
TRBJ2-5,TRBV12-3/TRBV12-4,TRBD2,-,TGTGCCAGCAGGGGGGGGACTTACGAGACCCAGTACTTC,CASRGGTYETQYF
TRBJ2-3,TRBV7-9,-,-,TGTGCCAGCAGCTCGACTCGACCGGAAGCCAGCACAGATACGCAGTATTTT,CASSSTRPEASTDTQYF
TRBJ2-1,TRBV11-2,-,-,TGTGCCAGCAGCTTTACTACCTACAATGAGCAGTTCTTC,CASSFTTYNEQFF
TRBJ2-1,TRBV19,TRBD2,-,TGTGCCAGCGGGGAGACTAGCGGGATGATAAAATGGGGTGAGCAGTTCTTC,CASGETSGMIKWGEQFF
TRBJ2-7,TRBV2,TRBD2,few,TGTGCCATCCAAACCCCTAGCGGGGGGTACGAGCAGTACTTC,CAIQTPSGGYEQYF
TRBJ1-3,TRBV7-3,-,few,TGTGCCAGCAGCCAGAACTCTGGAAACACCATATATTTT,CASSQNSGNTIYF
TRBJ2-7,TRBV3-1,TRBD1,-,TGTGCCAGCAGCCACGGGACAGGGGGCGAAGAGCAGTACTTC,CASSHGTGGEEQYF
TRBJ1-2,TRBV18,-,-,TGTGCCAGCTCCCCATGGGTGGACAGAAGCTACACCTTC,CASSPWVDRSYTF
TRBJ1-2,TRBV7-2,-,few,TGTGCCAGCAGCTTTTCTGGCGGGAGTTATGGCTACACCTTC,CASSFSGGSYGYTF
TRBJ1-2,TRBV11-2,-,-,TGTGCCAGCAGCTCCACTTCAGGCGGACCGACCAACTATGGCTACACCTTC,CASSSTSGGPTNYGYTF
TRBJ1-4,TRBV7-9,-,-,TGTGCCAGCACCTACACCAGCGGCGAAAAACTGTTTTTT,CASTYTSGEKLFF
TRBJ2-5,TRBV18,-,once,TGTGCCAGCGCGGAGGGACCTGAACAGACCCAGTACTTC,CASAEGPEQTQYF
TRBJ2-3,TRBV5-1,TRBD1,-,TGCGCCAGCAGCTTGGCCGGGACAGGAAGCACAGATACGCAGTATTTT,CASSLAGTGSTDTQYF
TRBJ2-4,TRBV11-2,TRBD1,few,TGTGCCAGCAGCCACGGACAGGGTTCCCTAAGCTTCAAAAACATTCAGTACTTC,CASSHGQGSLSFKNIQYF
TRBJ2-7,TRBV29-1,-,many,TGCAGCGTTGAAGGAGACATCCGCGAGCAGTACTTC,CSVEGDIREQYF
TRBJ2-5,TRBV10-3,-,-,TGTGCCATCAGTGAATCGGGCGTTCTAGAGACCCAGTACTTC,CAISESGVLETQYF
TRBJ2-7,TRBV5-5,-,few,TGTGCCAGCCGACTCTCACCCGGGAGATCGGACGAGCAGTACTTC,CASRLSPGRSDEQYF
TRBJ2-4,TRBV11-1,TRBD2,few,TGTGCCAGCAGCTCGGGACTAGCGGACTACAAAAACATTCAGCACTTC,CASSSGLADYKNIQHF
TRBJ2-1,TRBV12-3/TRBV12-4,TRBD2,-,TGTGCCAGCAGTTCCGCGGGGGGACCCGAGCGGGGGCAGTTCTTC,CASSSAGGPERGQFF
TRBJ2-5,TRBV4-1,TRBD2,once,TGCGCCAGCAGCCAAGCGGGGGGAGGGGAGACCCAGTACTTC,CASSQAGGGETQYF
TRBJ2-5,TRBV2,-,-,TGTGCCAGTGAATTGATGGAGACCCAGTACTTC,CASELMETQYF
TRBJ1-2,TRBV20-1,-,-,TGCAGTGCCACTCCCGGGCAGGCATATGGCTACACCTTC,CSATPGQAYGYTF
TRBJ2-7,TRBV7-2,-,-,TGTGCCAGCAGCTTAGGACTGGGCTGGGAGCAGTACTTC,CASSLGLGWEQYF
TRBJ1-5,TRBV12-3/TRBV12-4,-,few,TGTGCCAGCAGTTCCTCTTTAGGAGTGGATAGCAATCAGCCCCAGCATTTT,CASSSSLGVDSNQPQHF